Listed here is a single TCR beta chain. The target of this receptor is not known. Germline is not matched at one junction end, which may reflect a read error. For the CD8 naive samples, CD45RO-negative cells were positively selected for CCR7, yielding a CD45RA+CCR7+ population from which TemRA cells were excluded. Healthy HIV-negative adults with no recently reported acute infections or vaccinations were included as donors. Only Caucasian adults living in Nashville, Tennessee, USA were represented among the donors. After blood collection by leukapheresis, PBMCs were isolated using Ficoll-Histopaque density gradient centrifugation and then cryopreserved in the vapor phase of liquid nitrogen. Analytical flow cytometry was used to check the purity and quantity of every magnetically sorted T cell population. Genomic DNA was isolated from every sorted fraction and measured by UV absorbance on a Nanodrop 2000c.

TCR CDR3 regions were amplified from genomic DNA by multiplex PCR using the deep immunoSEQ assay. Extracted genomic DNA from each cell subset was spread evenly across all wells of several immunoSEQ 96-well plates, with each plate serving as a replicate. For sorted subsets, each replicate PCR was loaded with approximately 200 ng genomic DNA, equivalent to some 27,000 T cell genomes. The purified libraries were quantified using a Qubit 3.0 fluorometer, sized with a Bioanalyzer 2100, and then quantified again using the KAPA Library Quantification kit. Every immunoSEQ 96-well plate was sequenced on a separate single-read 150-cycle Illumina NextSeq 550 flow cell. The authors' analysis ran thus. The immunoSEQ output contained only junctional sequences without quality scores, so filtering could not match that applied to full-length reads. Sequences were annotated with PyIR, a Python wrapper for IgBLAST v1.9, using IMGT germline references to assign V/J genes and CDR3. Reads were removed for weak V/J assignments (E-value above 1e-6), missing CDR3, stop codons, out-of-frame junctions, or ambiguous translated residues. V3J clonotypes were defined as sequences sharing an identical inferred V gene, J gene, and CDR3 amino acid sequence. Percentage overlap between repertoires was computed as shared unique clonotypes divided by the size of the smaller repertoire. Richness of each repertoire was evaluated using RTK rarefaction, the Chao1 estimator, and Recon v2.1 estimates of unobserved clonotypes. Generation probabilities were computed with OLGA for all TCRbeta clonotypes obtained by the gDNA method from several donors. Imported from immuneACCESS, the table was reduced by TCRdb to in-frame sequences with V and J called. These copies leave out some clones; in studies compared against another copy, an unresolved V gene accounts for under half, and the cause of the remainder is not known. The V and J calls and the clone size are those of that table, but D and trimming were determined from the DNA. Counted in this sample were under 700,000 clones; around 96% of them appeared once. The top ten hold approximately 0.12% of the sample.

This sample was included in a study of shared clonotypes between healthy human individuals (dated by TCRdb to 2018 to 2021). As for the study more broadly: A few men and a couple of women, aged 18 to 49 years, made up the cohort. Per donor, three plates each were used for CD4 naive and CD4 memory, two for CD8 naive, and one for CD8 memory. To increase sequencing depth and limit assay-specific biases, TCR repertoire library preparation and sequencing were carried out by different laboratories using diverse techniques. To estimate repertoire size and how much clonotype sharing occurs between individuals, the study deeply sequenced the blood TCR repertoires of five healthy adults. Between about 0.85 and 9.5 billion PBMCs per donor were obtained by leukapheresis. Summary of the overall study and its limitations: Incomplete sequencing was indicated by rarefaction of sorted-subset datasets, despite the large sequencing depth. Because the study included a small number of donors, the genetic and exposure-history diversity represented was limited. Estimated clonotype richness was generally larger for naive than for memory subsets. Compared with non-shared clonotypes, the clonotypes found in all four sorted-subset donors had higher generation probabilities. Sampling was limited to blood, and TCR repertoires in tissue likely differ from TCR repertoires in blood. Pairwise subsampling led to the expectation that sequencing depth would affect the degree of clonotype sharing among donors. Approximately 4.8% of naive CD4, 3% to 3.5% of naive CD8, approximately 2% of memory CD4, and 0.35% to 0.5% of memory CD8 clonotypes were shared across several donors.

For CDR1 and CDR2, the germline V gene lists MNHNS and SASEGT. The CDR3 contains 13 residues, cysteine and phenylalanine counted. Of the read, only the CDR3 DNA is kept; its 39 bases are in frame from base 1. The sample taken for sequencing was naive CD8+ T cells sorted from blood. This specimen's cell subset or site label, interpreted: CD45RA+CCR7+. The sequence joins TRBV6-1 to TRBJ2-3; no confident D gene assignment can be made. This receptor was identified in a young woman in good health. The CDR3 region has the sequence CASSAVSRDTQYF. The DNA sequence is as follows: TGTGCCAGCAGCGCAGTCAGCAGAGATACGCAGTATTTT.